One sample yielded the 4 T cell receptor beta chains listed below, sequenced in a study of cytomegalovirus exposure and HLA in healthy donors. 60 Vbeta and 13 Jbeta primers were used in PCR. Sequencing used immunoSEQ multiplex PCR; TCRdb keeps in-frame clones, though not all of them. The sample holds fewer than 250,000 clones, around 80% seen once. Material for sequencing was PBMCs. The receptor set was obtained from a middle-aged man in good health and CMV-seronegative.

The V call is TRBV27, the J call TRBJ2-2; 10 positions agree with TRBD2. The V gene end was trimmed by 1 base and the J gene end by 3 bases; junction bases not matched to a gene: 2. Germline values: CDR1 MNHEY, CDR2 SMNVEV (reference sequence). This CDR3 has 16 amino acids. The chain's CDR3 is CASSLFGLADTGELFF. In DNA, the CDR3 is TGTGCCAGCAGTTTATTTGGACTAGCGGACACCGGGGAGCTGTTTTTT.

This clone was counted a few times. The gene calls are TRBV7-6 and TRBJ2-3, with 11 nucleotides matching TRBD2. The length of the CDR3 is 16 residues. J was trimmed by 0 bases and V by 5 bases; bases with no gene match: 4. Germline V gene lookup returns CDR1 SGHVS and CDR2 FNYEAQ. In nucleotides, the CDR3 is TGTGCCAGCAGCCCACGACTAGCGGGGAGCACAGATACGCAGTATTTT. Its translation is CASSPRLAGSTDTQYF. The entire variable domain, with the rest obtained from reference TRBV7-6 and TRBJ2-3, is as follows: GAGVSQSPRYKVTKRGQDVALRCDPISGHVSLYWYRQALGQGPEFLTYFNYEAQQDKSGLPNDRFSAERPEGSISTLTIQRTEQRDSAMYRCASSPRLAGSTDTQYFGPGTRLTVL.

The gene calls are TRBV27 and TRBJ1-6; TRBD1 matches 8 bases. The trim removed 3 bases at V and 7 bases at J, leaving 5 bases unmatched. Germline CDR1 MNHEY, CDR2 SMNVEV (reference sequence). The CDR3 totals 15 residues. The CDR3 DNA sequence: TGTGCCAGCAGTTTCCAGGGGGCAGGGAATTCACCCCTCCACTTT. This gives the protein CASSFQGAGNSPLHF.

The V and J genes are TRBV5-1 and TRBJ2-7; D perhaps matches TRBD2 (6 bases). This CDR3 contains 14 residues. Germline-derived CDR1 and CDR2 are SGHRS and YFSETQ. Trimming removed 0 bases from V and 6 bases from J, with 13 bases in between. CDR3 protein: CASSLEWDGGEQYF. The DNA of the CDR3 is TGCGCCAGCAGCTTGGAATGGGACGGGGGCGAGCAGTACTTC.